Below are 31 T cell receptor beta chains sequenced from a single sample in a study of Ad26.COV2.S vaccination and SARS-CoV-2 variants. Treatment meaning: 19 received Ad26.COV2.S at low or high dose, single or two shots; roughly five received placebo; per-sample allocation not given. Sampling occurred on day 63 after the first vaccine or placebo injection. Using immunoSEQ multiplex PCR, the repertoire was profiled, and TCRdb retains in-frame clones only, with some absent. The data contain some 480,000 clones, approximately 90% of them singletons. This material consisted of peripheral blood, taken in a trial of Ad26.COV2.S vaccine versus placebo. These receptors came from a person between 18 and 59 years old who received the Ad26.COV2.S COVID-19 vaccine or a placebo.

This clone showed up just once. V usage is TRBV6-5 and J usage is TRBJ1-6; D may be TRBD1 (5 bases). CDR1 is MNHEY and CDR2 is SVGAGI in the germline V gene. V gave up 0 bases and J gave up 7 bases, with 10 bases separating them. This CDR3 region has 15 residues. As DNA, the CDR3 is TGTGCCAGCAGTTACTCCAGGGCAAACAATTCACCCCTCCACTTT. Translated, it gives CASSYSRANNSPLHF.

The chain has TRBV5-1 and TRBJ2-2; maybe TRBD1 (5 bases). V dropped 0 bases and J dropped 5 bases, with 11 bases sitting between them. This CDR3 has 15 amino acids. Germline V gene lookup returns CDR1 SGHRS and CDR2 YFSETQ. The CDR3 DNA reads as TGCGCCAGCAGCTTGGACAGCAGGGTTACCGGGGAGCTGTTTTTT. Its translation is CASSLDSRVTGELFF. Based on the CDR3 plus reference TRBV5-1 and TRBJ2-2, the full variable domain is KAGVTQTPRYLIKTRGQQVTLSCSPISGHRSVSWYQQTPGQGLQFLFEYFSETQRNKGNFPGRFSGRQFSNSRSEMNVSTLELGDSALYLCASSLDSRVTGELFFGEGSRLTVL.

J is TRBJ2-1 and V is TRBV5-4, with D uncertain. CDR3 size: 15 residues. V was cut by 0 bases and J by 4 bases, with 11 bases left in between. Germline loops: CDR1 SGHNT, CDR2 YYREEE (reference sequence). CDR3 DNA sequence: TGTGCCAGCAGCTTGGATCCCGGAAGTTACAATGAGCAGTTCTTC. Translating it yields CASSLDPGSYNEQFF. The full variable domain, completed using reference TRBV5-4 and TRBJ2-1, is ETGVTQSPTHLIKTRGQQVTLRCSSQSGHNTVSWYQQALGQGPQFIFQYYREEENGRGNFPPRFSGLQFPNYSSELNVNALELDDSALYLCASSLDPGSYNEQFFGPGTRLTVL.

The rearrangement links TRBV19 to TRBJ2-1, with D possibly TRBD1 on 6 matching bases. The V end lost 10 bases, the J end lost 9 bases, and 25 bases lay between the germline ends. Germline V gene lookup returns CDR1 LNHDA and CDR2 SQIVND (reference sequence). There are 15 residues in the CDR3. DNA for the CDR3: TGTGCCACTCGCAACCAGGGGCGAGATTCCGGTGAGCAGTTCTTC. Translation gives CATRNQGRDSGEQFF.

CDR3 sequence: CASSSRPGQNTEAFF. The CDR3 coding sequence is TGTGCCAGCAGCTCAAGGCCGGGACAGAACACTGAAGCTTTCTTT. This sequence joins TRBV5-6 and TRBJ1-1; D may be TRBD1 (6 bases). The germline V gene has CDR1 SGHDT and CDR2 YYEEEE. V dropped 3 bases and J dropped 1 base, with 13 bases sitting between them. The CDR3 sequence is 15 residues long.

The rearrangement links TRBV5-1 to TRBJ2-1; D is uncertain. The CDR3 consists of 15 residues. The germline V gene has CDR1 SGHRS and CDR2 YFSETQ. V lost 3 bases and J 7 bases, leaving 17 bases between the germline ends. Here the CDR3 reads CASSSVLGNGNEQFF. In DNA form, the CDR3 reads TGCGCCAGCAGCTCCGTTTTAGGGAACGGGAATGAGCAGTTCTTC.

V is TRBV2 and J is TRBJ2-1; 13 bases line up with TRBD2. From germline, CDR1 is SNHLY and CDR2 FYNNEI. Unmatched junction bases numbered 7, after V lost 0 bases and J lost 8 bases. The CDR3 has 17 amino acids. CDR3 protein: CASSEARTSGSIYEQFF. The CDR3 coding sequence is TGTGCCAGCAGTGAAGCGCGGACTAGCGGGAGTATATATGAGCAGTTCTTC.

The V call is TRBV27, the J call TRBJ1-4; TRBD1 might be the D (5 bases). Germline V gives CDR1 MNHEY, CDR2 SMNVEV (reference sequence). The CDR3 consists of 15 residues. The V gene lost 5 bases and the J gene lost 5 bases, with 15 bases spanning the gap. The CDR3 DNA sequence: TGTGCCAGCAGTCGCACAGCAGGGCCCAATGAAAAACTGTTTTTT. Amino acid sequence: CASSRTAGPNEKLFF.

The chain combines TRBV6-5 with TRBJ2-1, with 9 bases identical to TRBD2. V lost 7 bases to trimming and J lost 7 bases; unmatched junction nucleotides: 11. CDR1 and CDR2 (germline): MNHEY, SVGAGI. The CDR3 runs 15 residues. CDR3 sequence: CASMGIAGAGNEQFF. The CDR3 DNA follows: TGTGCCAGCATGGGGATAGCGGGAGCTGGGAATGAGCAGTTCTTC.

The CDR3 reads CAWSVDFGRENEQYF. CDR3 in DNA: TGTGCCTGGAGTGTAGATTTCGGGAGGGAGAACGAGCAGTACTTC. The chain joins TRBV30 to TRBJ2-7; 8 bases are a match to TRBD2. In germline, CDR1 is GTSNPN, CDR2 SVGIG (reference sequence). J lost 5 bases, V lost 0 bases, and 9 bases had no gene match. The CDR3 is made up of 15 amino acids.

The chain links TRBV11-2 to TRBJ2-6; D gene unclear. From germline, CDR1 is SGHAT and CDR2 FQNNGV. V dropped 5 bases and J dropped 0 bases, with 11 bases sitting between them. The CDR3 loop spans 16 amino acids. DNA for the CDR3: TGTGCCAGCAGCCCGGACGGCCGCTCTGGGGCCAACGTCCTGACTTTC. Amino acids: CASSPDGRSGANVLTF. Complete variable domain (other parts from reference TRBV11-2 and TRBJ2-6): EAGVAQSPRYKIIEKRQSVAFWCNPISGHATLYWYQQILGQGPKLLIQFQNNGVVDDSQLPKDRFSAERLKGVDSTLKIQPAKLEDSAVYLCASSPDGRSGANVLTFGAGSRLTVL.

With respect to this clone: The sample carries other DNA sequences with the same CDR3. This chain links TRBV6-5 with TRBJ1-2; TRBD1 is a possible D gene (6 bases). CDR1 and CDR2 from the germline V gene are MNHEY and SVGAGI. The CDR3 extends over 12 amino acids. V lost 6 bases and J 1 base, leaving 6 bases between the germline ends. For the CDR3, the DNA is TGTGCCAGCAGGGACAGTAACTATGGCTACACCTTC. Translating it yields CASRDSNYGYTF.

J is TRBJ1-1 and V is TRBV6-5; D unresolved. The germline CDR1 and CDR2 sequences are MNHEY and SVGAGI. The CDR3 is made up of 13 amino acids. Trimming cost V 9 bases and J 1 base, with 12 bases left between them. CDR3: CASPLGPNTEAFF. The CDR3, as DNA: TGTGCCAGTCCCCTTGGACCGAACACTGAAGCTTTCTTT.

The genes are TRBV18 and TRBJ1-3; weak D call: TRBD1 (6 bases). Germline loops: CDR1 KGHSH, CDR2 LQKENI. Trimming cost V 2 bases and J 3 bases, with 14 bases left between them. This CDR3 is built from 16 residues. For the CDR3, the DNA is TGTGCCAGCTCACCAACAGGGAGTGGGAGTGGAAACACCATATATTTT. Translating gives CASSPTGSGSGNTIYF.

This clone was observed a few times. V gene TRBV9 combines with J gene TRBJ2-2, with 8 bases aligning to TRBD2. Looked up from germline, CDR1 is SGDLS and CDR2 is YYNGEE. Unmatched junction bases numbered 7, after V lost 0 bases and J lost 6 bases. This CDR3 has 16 residues. In DNA form, the CDR3 reads TGTGCCAGCAGCGTAGTGAGCGGGAGTTTCTCCGGGGAGCTGTTTTTT. This codes for CASSVVSGSFSGELFF.

J is TRBJ2-7 and V is TRBV7-8, with D maybe TRBD1 (5 bases). V lost 3 bases and J lost 4, with 10 bases in between. The germline CDR1 and CDR2 sequences are SGHVS and FQNEAQ. The CDR3 contains 13 residues. The CDR3 region is CASSFRTSYEQYF. DNA for the CDR3: TGTGCCAGCAGCTTTAGGACAAGTTACGAGCAGTACTTC.

V gene TRBV7-9 combines with J gene TRBJ1-3, with 7 positions matching TRBD1. With V trimmed by 2 bases and J by 1 base, 8 bases remained unmatched. The length of the CDR3 is 17 residues. The germline V gene has CDR1 SEHNR and CDR2 FQNEAQ (reference sequence). CDR3 protein: CASSLRQGDISGNTIYF. CDR3 bases: TGTGCCAGCAGCTTAAGGCAGGGGGACATTTCTGGAAACACCATATATTTT.

The gene calls are TRBV4-3 and TRBJ1-2; D is unclear. The CDR3 is made up of 16 amino acids. V lost 0 bases and J 4 bases, leaving 15 bases between the germline ends. Germline V gives CDR1 LGHNA, CDR2 YSLEER. CDR3 region: CASSQDALPLSYGYTF. The CDR3 DNA sequence: TGCGCCAGCAGCCAAGACGCACTACCCTTATCCTATGGCTACACCTTC.

This sequence joins TRBV10-3 and TRBJ2-1; 9 bases are shared with TRBD2. Unmatched junction bases numbered 9, after V lost 9 bases and J lost 9 bases. The CDR3 is 13 residues long. Germline V gene sequence: CDR1 ENHRY, CDR2 SYGVKD. CDR3 sequence reads: CAMRLAEDSEQFF. CDR3 DNA sequence: TGTGCCATGAGACTAGCGGAGGACAGTGAGCAGTTCTTC.

The genes are TRBV4-3 and TRBJ2-1, with D hard to call. The CDR3 covers 13 residues. Between the trimmed V and J ends, which lost 4 bases and 4 bases, there was a span of 8 bases. CDR1 and CDR2 from the germline V gene are LGHNA and YSLEER. DNA of the CDR3: TGCGCCAGCAGCCCCTACCTATACAATGAGCAGTTCTTC. Protein: CASSPYLYNEQFF.

This clone was picked up one time. The rearrangement links TRBV9 to TRBJ2-5; possible D gene TRBD2, 5 bases. The V end lost 0 bases, the J end lost 5 bases, and 14 bases lay between the germline ends. This CDR3 spans 15 amino acids. CDR1 and CDR2 (germline): SGDLS, YYNGEE. CDR3 DNA sequence: TGTGCCAGCAGCGTAGATAACGGGGTTTGGGAGACCCAGTACTTC. Its protein product is CASSVDNGVWETQYF.

This chain joins TRBV5-1 and TRBJ2-7, with 7 bases identical to TRBD1. Germline CDR1 is SGHRS and CDR2 is YFSETQ. The J segment lost 0 bases and the V segment lost 3 bases, leaving 6 bases of the junction unmatched. The CDR3 has 15 amino acids. CDR3 sequence: CASSWGQSPSYEQYF. The DNA for the CDR3 is TGCGCCAGCAGCTGGGGACAGTCGCCCTCCTACGAGCAGTACTTC.

The chain couples TRBV13 to TRBJ2-7; TRBD1 aligns across 8 bases. Germline CDR1 PRHDT, CDR2 FYEKMQ (reference sequence). CDR3 size: 15 residues. V dropped 3 bases and J dropped 2; count of bases not matched to a gene: 6. The CDR3 protein is CASSFKGQGTYEQYF. The DNA for the CDR3 is TGTGCCAGCAGCTTCAAAGGACAGGGAACCTACGAGCAGTACTTC.

The DNA of the CDR3 is TGTGCCAGCAGCAGAGGGGACGGAATCACAGATACGCAGTATTTT. This encodes CASSRGDGITDTQYF. The J gene is TRBJ2-3, the V gene TRBV27; D could derive from TRBD1 or TRBD2 (5 bases each). The CDR3 extends over 15 amino acids. V dropped 6 bases and J dropped 2 bases, with 15 bases sitting between them. The V gene's germline CDR1 is MNHEY and CDR2 SMNVEV (reference sequence).

The gene calls are TRBV9 and TRBJ1-3; a possible D gene is TRBD1 (6 bases). The CDR3 covers 16 residues. Germline lookup yields CDR1 SGDLS and CDR2 YYNGEE. The V gene lost 0 bases and the J gene lost 4 bases, with 14 bases spanning the gap. CDR3 region: CASSVAAGVEGNTIYF. CDR3 DNA: TGTGCCAGCAGCGTAGCGGCAGGGGTGGAGGGAAACACCATATATTTT.

The CDR3 reads CASSLRDRGKGLFF. CDR3 sequence (DNA): TGTGCCAGCAGCCTAAGGGACAGGGGGAAGGGGCTGTTTTTT. The chain is built from TRBV7-8 and TRBJ2-2; TRBD1 matches 11 bases. The CDR3 loop spans 14 amino acids. After removal of 5 bases from V and 13 bases from J, the junction contained 9 bases not matched to a gene. The V gene's germline CDR1 is SGHVS and CDR2 FQNEAQ.

The chain links TRBV6-2 or TRBV6-3 to TRBJ2-5; no clear D. From germline, CDR1 is MNHEY and CDR2 SVGEGT. The V and J ends lost 1 base and 5 bases respectively, with 2 bases between them. The CDR3 loop spans 11 amino acids. CDR3 amino acids: CASSYLETQYF. As DNA, the CDR3 is TGTGCCAGCAGTTACTTGGAGACCCAGTACTTC.

This chain connects TRBV30 to TRBJ1-2, with no clear D. CDR1 and CDR2 from the germline V gene are GTSNPN and SVGIG (reference sequence). The V end lost 2 bases, the J end lost 0 bases, and 13 bases lay between the germline ends. The CDR3 contains 15 residues. As DNA, the CDR3 is TGTGCCTGGAGTAAAGCGTCCAGAACTAACTATGGCTACACCTTC. Protein product: CAWSKASRTNYGYTF.

V is TRBV28 and J is TRBJ1-1; TRBD1 might be the D (6 bases). Trimming pared 2 bases from V and 8 bases from J, leaving 12 bases between. The germline gives CDR1 MDHEN, CDR2 SYDVKM. The length of the CDR3 is 13 residues. The CDR3 DNA follows: TGTGCCAGCAGTTTAGGGCAGGGGAGGGAAGCTTTCTTT. Its protein is CASSLGQGREAFF.

The J gene is TRBJ2-1, the V gene TRBV27; D is ambiguous. V lost 0 bases and J lost 3, with 9 bases in between. The CDR3 contains 15 residues. Germline V gene lookup returns CDR1 MNHEY and CDR2 SMNVEV (reference sequence). CDR3 bases: TGTGCCAGCAGTTTATCTCAGGACCACTACAATGAGCAGTTCTTC. Translating it yields CASSLSQDHYNEQFF.

This chain uses TRBV7-9 with TRBJ1-4, with 7 positions matching TRBD1. J lost 5 bases, V lost 1 base, and 4 bases had no gene match. Per the germline V gene, CDR1 is SEHNR and CDR2 is FQNEAQ (reference sequence). The CDR3 totals 15 residues. This chain's CDR3 is CASSLGSTGNEKLFF. Here the CDR3 DNA reads TGTGCCAGCAGCTTAGGTTCGACAGGGAATGAAAAACTGTTTTTT.